Following are 4 T cell receptor beta chains from one sample sequenced in a study of control samples from healthy donors and cancer patients. The protocol was immunoSEQ multiplex PCR, while the TCRdb copy is restricted to in-frame clones and leaves out a portion. This table holds over 150,000 clones, around 92% found once. The specimen was blood. Source of these receptors: a woman aged 40 to 50 in good health.

V is TRBV7-3 and J is TRBJ2-5, with 11 bases lining up with TRBD2. Trimming took 2 bases from V and 4 from J; bases not matched to a gene: 6. In germline, CDR1 is SGHTA, CDR2 FQGTGA. This CDR3 region has 16 residues. The CDR3 nucleotides are TGTGCCAGCAGCTTAGGTCTAGCGGGGGGAAGAGAGACCCAGTACTTC. This encodes CASSLGLAGGRETQYF. Supplemented by reference TRBV7-3 and TRBJ2-5, the full variable domain reads GAGVSQTPSNKVTEKGKYVELRCDPISGHTALYWYRQSLGQGPEFLIYFQGTGAADDSGLPNDRFFAVRPEGSVSTLKIQRTERGDSAVYLCASSLGLAGGRETQYFGPGTRLLVL.

This clone was seen only once. The V call is TRBV12-3 or TRBV12-4, the J call TRBJ2-3; D uncertain. CDR3 length: 13 amino acids. V dropped 4 bases and J dropped 6 bases, with 11 bases sitting between them. The CDR3 reads CASSSTPRDTQYF. The CDR3 DNA is TGTGCCAGCAGTTCCACACCTAGGGATACGCAGTATTTT.

The chain combines TRBV9 with TRBJ1-1, with D possibly TRBD1 on 6 matching bases. Trimming removed 0 bases from V and 1 base from J, with 10 bases in between. The length of the CDR3 is 15 residues. Germline CDR1 is SGDLS and CDR2 is YYNGEE. The CDR3 loop reads CASSVVGAGNTEAFF. CDR3 sequence (DNA): TGTGCCAGCAGCGTAGTGGGGGCAGGGAACACTGAAGCTTTCTTT.

The chain combines TRBV6-1 with TRBJ1-3; possible D gene TRBD1, 6 bases. The CDR3 spans 14 residues. Looked up from germline, CDR1 is MNHNS and CDR2 is SASEGT. V dropped 3 bases and J dropped 7 bases, with 13 bases sitting between them. The CDR3 DNA is TGTGCCAGCAGTGAGAACAGGGTCGGGAACACCATATATTTT. Translation gives CASSENRVGNTIYF.